The 6 T cell receptor beta chains reported below all come from one sample, sequenced in a study of T cell repertoires in cytomegalovirus infection. TCRdb recomputed calls from the reads with MiXCR, one row per CDR3 protein. Of about 770,000 distinct CDR3 sequences in the sample, just under 30% are singletons; the top ten hold about an eighth. These receptors have no known antigen. Material: cultured CD8+ T cells from PBMCs, obtained from culture after CMV antigen stimulation. The origin of the receptors is a human donor in good health (CMV status not recorded). Some clones in this sample may be carry-over from other donors' samples.

This clonotype appeared a few times. The chain uses TRBV6-2 or TRBV6-3 and TRBJ1-5; TRBD1 might be the D (5 bases). Germline V gene lookup returns CDR1 MNHEY and CDR2 SVGEGT. V lost 7 bases to trimming and J lost 8 bases, with 15 bases between them. This CDR3 comprises 13 residues. The chain's CDR3 is CASNGGVLEPQHF. CDR3 nucleotide sequence: TGTGCCAGCAACGGGGGGGTTTTGGAGCCCCAGCATTTT.

J is TRBJ2-7 and V is TRBV5-3; tentative D call: TRBD2 (6 bases). TRBV5-3 is reported as an ORF; its role is uncertain. This CDR3 is 14 amino acids long. V was pared by 8 bases and J by 2 bases, with 17 bases between. CDR3 region: CASSLEGRAYEQYF. For the CDR3, the DNA is TGTGCCAGCAGCCTGGAGGGCAGGGCCTACGAGCAGTACTTC.

The rearrangement joins TRBV27 to TRBJ1-5; no clear D. CDR1 and CDR2 from the germline V gene are MNHEY and SMNVEV (reference sequence). The length of the CDR3 is 13 residues. V gave up 2 bases and J gave up 5 bases, with 7 bases separating them. CDR3 nucleotide sequence: TGTGCCAGCAGTTTAGGTGCCTATCAGCCCCAGCATTTT. This encodes CASSLGAYQPQHF.

The V gene is TRBV12-5, the J gene TRBJ2-7; 7 positions agree with TRBD1. The CDR3 has 16 residues. V lost 3 bases, J lost 3 bases, and 11 bases stayed unmatched. Germline V gene sequence: CDR1 LGHNT, CDR2 FRNRAP. The CDR3 coding sequence is TGTGCTAGTGGTTTCGAAACGGACAGGTTTTTCTACGAGCAGTACTTC. Translating gives CASGFETDRFFYEQYF.

The chain has TRBV7-2 and TRBJ1-1; D is perhaps TRBD1 (5 bases). Germline V gene sequence: CDR1 SGHTA, CDR2 FQGNSA. V was cut by 5 bases and J by 4 bases, with 11 bases left in between. The length of the CDR3 is 13 residues. This chain's CDR3 is CASSPVRATEAFF. The DNA of the CDR3 is TGTGCCAGCAGCCCGGTCAGGGCCACTGAAGCTTTCTTT. Drawing the rest from reference TRBV7-2 and TRBJ1-1, the complete variable domain is GAGVSQSPSNKVTEKGKDVELRCDPISGHTALYWYRQSLGQGLEFLIYFQGNSAPDKSGLPSDRFSAERTGGSVSTLTIQRTQQEDSAVYLCASSPVRATEAFFGQGTRLTVV.

The genes are TRBV4-3 and TRBJ2-3, with D perhaps TRBD2 (5 bases). The CDR3 spans 16 residues. Trimming took off 0 bases at V and 4 bases at J, with 14 bases between the two ends. From germline, CDR1 is LGHNA and CDR2 YSLEER. As DNA, the CDR3 is TGCGCCAGCAGCCAAGATCATCCAGGAGGACCAGATACGCAGTATTTT. Amino acids: CASSQDHPGGPDTQYF.